These T cell receptor beta chains were read from a single sample in a study of blood T cell repertoires in COVID-19. Only in-frame clones appear in the TCRdb table, and some are missing; sequencing was by immunoSEQ multiplex PCR. The sample shows 200,000 or so clones, approximately 84% of them seen only once. Sequenced: peripheral blood. Receptors were obtained from a human donor with acute or convalescent COVID-19. The donor label of this sample is uncertain. Each CDR3 is given with its conserved first and last residue. D genes are given only for firm matches. The size field is filled for only some rows; it gives once, few, many or a size class.

V gene	D gene	J gene	clone size	CDR3 DNA	CDR3 protein
TRBV7-2	TRBD2	TRBJ2-7	once	TGTGCCAGCAGCTTTGCAGGACTAGCCGGCTACGAGCAGTACTTC	CASSFAGLAGYEQYF
TRBV4-2	.	TRBJ2-1	few	TGTGCCAGCAGCCAAGGATCAACCGCCTTTCGCATAGATGAGCAGTTCTTC	CASSQGSTAFRIDEQFF
TRBV2	.	TRBJ2-7	.	TGTGCCAGCGGGCTCGGTCGGGGGGCGGCCTACGAGCAGTACTTC	CASGLGRGAAYEQYF
TRBV7-9	.	TRBJ2-7	.	TGTGCCAGCAGCAGAGAGGGCGTGCTGGGGGAGCAGTACTTC	CASSREGVLGEQYF
TRBV5-4	TRBD2	TRBJ2-3	few	TGTGCCAGCAGCCCCGGCGGGACTAGCGGAAATACGCAGTATTTT	CASSPGGTSGNTQYF
TRBV27	TRBD2	TRBJ2-7	.	TGTGCCAGCAGTCAGGGACTAGCGGGAGGTTCCTACGAGCAGTACTTC	CASSQGLAGGSYEQYF
TRBV9	TRBD1	TRBJ2-3	.	TGTGCCAGCGGCTCTCCAGGGGGCGCAACAGATACGCAGTATTTT	CASGSPGGATDTQYF
TRBV7-6	.	TRBJ1-5	few	TGTGCCAGCAGCTTAGAGCCCGTCAATCAGCCCCAGCATTTT	CASSLEPVNQPQHF
TRBV30	.	TRBJ2-2	.	TGTGCCTGGAGCCCAGCCCAGGGGTTCACCGGGGAGCTGTTTTTT	CAWSPAQGFTGELFF
TRBV29-1	TRBD1	TRBJ1-2	once	TGCAGCGTTGGGACCCCGGGACAGGTCTATGGCTACACCTTC	CSVGTPGQVYGYTF
TRBV5-1	TRBD2	TRBJ2-3	few	TGCGCCAGCAGCTTGGCCGGGGGGACGCAGTATTTT	CASSLAGGTQYF
TRBV4-2	.	TRBJ1-4	.	TGTGCCAGCAGCCAAGGGCGGGTAACAACTAATGAAAAACTGTTTTTT	CASSQGRVTTNEKLFF
TRBV30	.	TRBJ2-7	.	TGTGCCTGGGCGAGGGGGGGCTCTTCCTACGAGCAGTACTTC	CAWARGGSSYEQYF
TRBV5-1	.	TRBJ1-6	.	TGCGCCAGCAGCTTGTCCCCCGGGGGGTTTGGTAATTCACCCCTCCACTTT	CASSLSPGGFGNSPLHF
TRBV5-1	.	TRBJ2-1	.	TGCGCCAGCAGCCCGCGGCGGGATTATGGGTGGGGCAATGAGCAGTTCTTC	CASSPRRDYGWGNEQFF
TRBV7-9	TRBD1	TRBJ1-2	.	TGTGCCAGCAGCCTGGGACAGGGACATGGCTACACCTTC	CASSLGQGHGYTF
TRBV2	.	TRBJ2-3	.	TGTGCCAGCAACAAAGTCCTCCCCACAGATACGCAGTATTTT	CASNKVLPTDTQYF
TRBV19	TRBD2	TRBJ2-7	.	TGTGCCAGTAGTATAGATCTACGAGGGACGGTGAACAGACTAGCCCCTCCCGAGCAGTACTTC	CASSIDLRGTVNRLAPPEQYF
TRBV6-6	.	TRBJ1-5	once	TGTGCCAGCGGGTCGTCAGGGTATTTGCCCCAGCATTTT	CASGSSGYLPQHF
TRBV23-1	TRBD1	TRBJ1-2	.	TGCGCCAGCAGTCAATCCAAGGACAGGACACCCTTC	CASSQSKDRTPF
TRBV4-1	TRBD2	TRBJ2-1	.	TGCGCCAGCAGCCAATCAAGCGGGAGGAACAATGAGCAGTTCTTC	CASSQSSGRNNEQFF
TRBV12-3/TRBV12-4	TRBD1	TRBJ1-2	.	TGTGCCAGCAGTTGGGACAGTAACTATGGCTACACCTTC	CASSWDSNYGYTF
TRBV18	.	TRBJ2-3	.	TGTGCCAGCTCAGGATCGGGACTCACAGATACGCAGTATTTT	CASSGSGLTDTQYF
TRBV27	TRBD1	TRBJ2-7	.	TGTGCCAGCAGTTCCACCCAACAGGGGGCCTACGAGCAGTACTTC	CASSSTQQGAYEQYF
TRBV29-1	.	TRBJ1-2	.	TGCAGCGCTACGGGACTCAATACTAACTATGGCTACACCTTC	CSATGLNTNYGYTF
TRBV25-1	TRBD1	TRBJ1-4	.	TGTGCCAGCAGTGAAAAGACAGGGGTCGATGAAAAACTGTTTTTT	CASSEKTGVDEKLFF
TRBV6-5	TRBD1	TRBJ2-5	.	TGTGCCAGCTCGACAGGGACCCTCCAAGAGACCCAGTACTTC	CASSTGTLQETQYF
TRBV29-1	TRBD1	TRBJ1-2	.	TGCAGCGTTGGACAGGGCAGGGACTATGGCTACACCTTC	CSVGQGRDYGYTF
TRBV5-8	TRBD1	TRBJ1-1	once	TGTGCCAGCAGCTTGGCCATACAGGGGGGCAACACTGAAGCTTTCTTT	CASSLAIQGGNTEAFF
TRBV4-3	.	TRBJ2-7	.	TGCGCCAGCAGCCTCCTCTGGGGGGGGCCCTACGAGCAGTACTTC	CASSLLWGGPYEQYF
TRBV7-2	TRBD2	TRBJ2-3	.	TGTGCCAGCAGCAGTCTAGCGGGAGGGGTCACAGATACGCAGTATTTT	CASSSLAGGVTDTQYF
TRBV2	.	TRBJ1-5	.	TGTGCCAGCAAAACCCGGTTTGAGTTCGGGAATCAGCCCCAGCATTTT	CASKTRFEFGNQPQHF
TRBV25-1	TRBD1	TRBJ1-3	.	TGTGCCAGCAGTGAAAGGGGACAGGGGAGAGCTGGAAACACCATATATTTT	CASSERGQGRAGNTIYF
TRBV4-1	TRBD2	TRBJ2-1	.	TGCGCCAGCAGCCAAGATACAACTAGCGGGTACAATGAGCAGTTCTTC	CASSQDTTSGYNEQFF
TRBV27	TRBD1	TRBJ2-2	.	TGTGCCAGCAGTTTAATCGGGACAGGGGGCCCCGGGGAGCTGTTTTTT	CASSLIGTGGPGELFF
TRBV13	.	TRBJ2-2	.	TGTGCCAGCAGCACCCGGGACTTCACCGGGGAGCTGTTTTTT	CASSTRDFTGELFF
TRBV28	TRBD1	TRBJ1-2	.	TGTGCCAGCAGGACGACAGGGATTAAGGGCTACACCTTC	CASRTTGIKGYTF
TRBV19	.	TRBJ1-1	.	TGTGCCAGTAGCCTCGACAGCGAAGCTTTCTTT	CASSLDSEAFF
TRBV7-9	TRBD1	TRBJ1-2	.	TGTGCCAGCAGCCCAACAATGGACAGGGATTATGGCTACACCTTC	CASSPTMDRDYGYTF
TRBV5-1	.	TRBJ2-3	few	TGCGCCAGCAGCGATGGACTTAGCGGAGGGGCCTCGCAGTATTTT	CASSDGLSGGASQYF
TRBV5-1	TRBD1	TRBJ2-6	.	TGCGCCAGCAGCACCGGATCGACAGGGGGCTCTGGGGCCAACGTCCTGACTTTC	CASSTGSTGGSGANVLTF
TRBV28	.	TRBJ1-2	few	TGTGCCAGCAGTCCCAGGAAATATGGCTACACCTTC	CASSPRKYGYTF
TRBV12-3/TRBV12-4	.	TRBJ1-1	.	TGTGCCAGCAGTTTTGGCAGGAACACTGAAGCTTTCTTT	CASSFGRNTEAFF
TRBV27	TRBD2	TRBJ2-1	.	TGTGCCAGCAGTTTAAGGCTCAAGTTTGCGGGAGGGAGTAATGAGCAGTTCTTC	CASSLRLKFAGGSNEQFF
TRBV6-1	TRBD2	TRBJ2-3	.	TGTGCCAGCAGTGAAGCGCTGGGAGGGGCCCTCACAGATACGCAGTATTTT	CASSEALGGALTDTQYF
TRBV5-1	TRBD2	TRBJ2-7	.	TGCGCCAGCAGCTTGCTAGCGGGAGTTGTCTACGAGCAGTACTTC	CASSLLAGVVYEQYF
TRBV14	.	TRBJ1-2	.	TGTGCCAGCAGCCGGACGGCCGGGGGCTATGGCTACACCTTC	CASSRTAGGYGYTF
TRBV5-6	.	TRBJ1-2	.	TGTGCCAGCAGCCCCGGCGGGGGATCTAACTATGGCTACACCTTC	CASSPGGGSNYGYTF
TRBV29-1	TRBD2	TRBJ2-2	.	TGCAGCGTTGATGGCGGGAGTCGGGCCGGGGAGCTGTTTTTT	CSVDGGSRAGELFF
TRBV10-3	TRBD1	TRBJ1-5	.	TGTGCCATCAGTGAGGGGACAGGGATCGCCAATCAGCCCCAGCATTTT	CAISEGTGIANQPQHF
TRBV11-2	.	TRBJ2-5	.	TGTGCCAGCAGCTCGGAACCTAGCCCCCAAGAGACCCAGTACTTC	CASSSEPSPQETQYF
TRBV18	.	TRBJ2-7	.	TGTGCCAGCTCACTCAACCAGGGGACGGACTCCGCTACCTACGAGCAGTACTTC	CASSLNQGTDSATYEQYF
TRBV2	.	TRBJ2-2	.	TGTGCCGGCCAGGGCCACGGAGTCCCCGGGGAGCTGTTTTTT	CAGQGHGVPGELFF
TRBV29-1	.	TRBJ2-3	few	TGCAGCGTTGTCCCCAGGGGATTTAACACAGATACGCAGTATTTT	CSVVPRGFNTDTQYF
TRBV2	.	TRBJ2-2	.	TGTGCCAGCGGCCTGTCATCGAACACCGGGGAGCTGTTTTTT	CASGLSSNTGELFF